This T cell receptor beta chain was found in a study of T cells in Graves' hyperthyroidism and ophthalmopathy. General study results and limits: Progression to ophthalmopathy was predicted a median of 6.5 months early.

Template material for amplifying TCR beta CDR3 regions consisted of RNA transcripts. The HTBI primer set was used in a first-round RT-PCR of the TCR CDR3. MiXCR, applied by TCRdb to the multiplex PCR reads, yields one record per CDR3 protein. Of roughly 700,000 distinct CDR3 sequences detected, 12% to 15% appear once; the ten largest clones hold 10%. The V and J ends lost 3 bases and 10 bases respectively, with 24 bases between them. Germline loops: CDR1 GTSNPN, CDR2 SVGIG (reference sequence). The CDR3 loop spans 15 amino acids. There are many counts of this clonotype. Its cognate antigen is unknown. On the basis of clinical symptoms, serum thyroxine and TRAb, thyroid ultrasound and orbital computed tomography, diagnoses were made.

Sequenced input: blood. The TCR was taken from a woman aged 18-30 years with Graves' hyperthyroidism. The rearrangement links TRBV30 to TRBJ1-2, with a possible D match to TRBD1 (6 bases). The CDR3, as DNA: TGTGCCTGGAGAGACAGGAGAAGGATTCCATCGCTCTACACCTTC. Protein: CAWRDRRRIPSLYTF.